This T cell receptor (beta chain) was sequenced in a study of shared clonotypes between healthy human individuals (TCRdb year 2020). With respect to the entire study: The cohort comprised a couple of women and three men aged 18 to 49 years. For each donor, three plates each were used for CD4 naive and CD4 memory, two plates were used for CD8 naive, and one plate was used for CD8 memory. Blood TCR repertoires of four to six healthy adults were deeply sequenced to estimate repertoire size and the extent of clonotype sharing between individuals. Different laboratories and diverse techniques were used to prepare libraries and sequence TCR repertoires, to increase sequencing depth and limit assay-specific biases. Between about 0.9 and 10 billion PBMCs per donor were obtained by leukapheresis. The investigation overall reported the following: Sampling was limited to blood, and TCR repertoires in tissue likely differ from TCR repertoires in blood. Compared with non-shared clonotypes, the clonotypes found in all four sorted-subset donors had higher generation probabilities. Across four donors, around 5% of naive CD4, roughly 3.3% of naive CD8, 2.3% of memory CD4, and about 0.4% of memory CD8 clonotypes were shared. Because the study included only a small number of donors, the genetic and exposure-history diversity represented was limited. Incomplete sequencing was indicated by rarefaction of sorted-subset datasets, despite the large sequencing depth. Larger estimated clonotype richness was generally found for naive subsets than for memory subsets. Pairwise subsampling led to the expectation that sequencing depth would affect the degree of clonotype sharing among donors.

Using the deep immunoSEQ assay, multiplex PCR amplified TCR CDR3 regions from genomic DNA. Extracted genomic DNA from each cell subset was distributed evenly across all wells of several immunoSEQ 96-well plates, and each plate was treated as a replicate. For sorted subsets, 200 ng of genomic DNA, equivalent to around 29,000 T cell genomes, went into each replicate PCR. The purified libraries were quantified using a Qubit 3.0 fluorometer, sized with a Bioanalyzer 2100, and then quantified again using the KAPA Library Quantification kit. A separate single-read 150-cycle Illumina NextSeq 550 flow cell was used to sequence each immunoSEQ 96-well plate. The paper's data handling went like this. The immunoSEQ output contained only junctional sequences without quality scores, so filtering could not match that applied to full-length reads. Sequences were annotated with PyIR, a Python wrapper for IgBLAST v1.9, using IMGT germline references to assign V/J genes and CDR3. Reads with weak V/J assignments (E-value above 1e-6), missing CDR3, stop codons, out-of-frame junctions, or ambiguous translated residues were removed. V3J clonotypes were defined as sequences sharing an identical inferred V gene, J gene, and CDR3 amino acid sequence. To compute the percentage overlap between repertoires, the number of shared unique clonotypes was divided by the size of the smaller repertoire. Three approaches were used to assess repertoire richness: RTK rarefaction, the Chao1 estimator, and Recon v2.1 estimates of unobserved clonotypes. For all TCRbeta clonotypes obtained by the gDNA method from a handful of donors, generation probabilities were computed with OLGA. TCRdb provides this immuneACCESS table in a form limited to in-frame rearrangements. Some clones are lacking; in checked studies, under half of them reflect an unresolved V gene, and why the rest are absent is not known. The V and J calls and the clone size are those of that table, but D and trimming were determined from the DNA. The sample profile shows about 2 million clones; 85% to 95% of them were found once. The ten largest clones add up to under 0.15% of the sample.

On this clone: There is no known antigen for this receptor. Base qualities were left out, and no much larger clone turns up one base away.

Donors were healthy HIV-negative adults with no recently reported acute infections or vaccinations. Only Caucasian adults living in Nashville, Tennessee, USA were represented among the donors. CD4+ T cells were enriched by magnetic negative selection, after which naive cells were positively selected on CD45RA and the negative fraction was taken as the memory subset. After blood collection by leukapheresis, PBMCs were isolated using Ficoll-Histopaque density gradient centrifugation and then cryopreserved in the vapor phase of liquid nitrogen. Analytical flow cytometry was used to check the purity and quantity of every magnetically sorted T cell population. Genomic DNA was isolated from every sorted fraction and measured by UV absorbance on a Nanodrop 2000c. The TCR comes from a man younger than 35 in good health. Source material: naive CD4+ T cells sorted from blood. The sample's cell subset or site label, decoded: CD45RA+ positively selected.

The DNA sequence is given as TGTGCCAGCAGCCCCCGACGGGGAACTAATGAAAAACTGTTTTTT. Protein translation: CASSPRRGTNEKLFF. The V gene is TRBV6-6 and the J gene is TRBJ1-4, with the D gene not confidently named. Relative to germline, V is 6 bases shorter and J is 1 base shorter, with 12 bases between their ends. The CDR3, from cysteine to phenylalanine, totals 15 residues. The sequence is cut down to CDR3 DNA, 45 bases in frame from base 1. Sequences MNHNY (CDR1) and SVGAGI (CDR2) are obtained from the germline V gene (reference sequence).